In this sample, the clone carrying this T cell receptor (beta chain) turned up a few times. CDR3 length equals 14 residues. Germline assignment: CDR1 SGHAT and CDR2 FQDESV (reference sequence). Trimming left V 6 bases short and J 3 bases short, with 15 bases between. This sample is drawn from a study of T-cell reconstitution after alpha-beta-depleted transplantation in children. Using unique molecular identifiers, the investigators prepared the TCRbeta library. MiXCR was run by TCRdb on the PCR reads, yielding one entry per CDR3 protein. The sample includes approximately 350,000 distinct CDR3 sequences, around 10% of them seen just once.

The clonotype comes from a human donor who donated a stem cell graft to a child with acute lymphoblastic leukemia. The chain links TRBV11-1 to TRBJ2-7, with D perhaps matching TRBD2 (5 bases). Here the sequenced sample was PBMCs from the stem cell graft donor, taken from the stem cell graft. The CDR3, as DNA: TGTGCCAGCAGACCTTCATACCGGGGCTACGAGCAGTACTTC. Protein: CASRPSYRGYEQYF.